This TCR beta chain was sequenced in a study of PD-L1 blockade in urothelial cancer. Time point indicated: pretreatment peripheral blood. Peripheral blood mononuclear cells were collected from every patient before and during treatment, yielding between 1 and 8 samples per patient. CDR1 is SQVTM and CDR2 is ANQGSEA in the germline V gene. Trimming left V 2 bases short and J 0 bases short, with 17 bases between. The CDR3 has 18 residues. This clone showed up just a few times. Its cognate antigen is unknown. Findings and caveats of the study: The study found that durable-benefit patients expanded tumor-associated blood clones more at 3 weeks.

Repertoires were generated with immunoSEQ multiplex PCR, while TCRdb's copy carries only in-frame clones and drops some. Of about 63,000 clones listed, roughly 76% are singletons. This clonotype was sampled from an older man with urothelial cancer. The chain couples TRBV29-1 to TRBJ2-6; D not certain. The sample here was PBMCs, taken around atezolizumab (anti-PD-L1) treatment. In DNA form, the CDR3 reads TGCAGCGTTGAATCTCCCGACCGAGAGGACTCTGGGGCCAACGTCCTGACTTTC. Residues: CSVESPDREDSGANVLTF.